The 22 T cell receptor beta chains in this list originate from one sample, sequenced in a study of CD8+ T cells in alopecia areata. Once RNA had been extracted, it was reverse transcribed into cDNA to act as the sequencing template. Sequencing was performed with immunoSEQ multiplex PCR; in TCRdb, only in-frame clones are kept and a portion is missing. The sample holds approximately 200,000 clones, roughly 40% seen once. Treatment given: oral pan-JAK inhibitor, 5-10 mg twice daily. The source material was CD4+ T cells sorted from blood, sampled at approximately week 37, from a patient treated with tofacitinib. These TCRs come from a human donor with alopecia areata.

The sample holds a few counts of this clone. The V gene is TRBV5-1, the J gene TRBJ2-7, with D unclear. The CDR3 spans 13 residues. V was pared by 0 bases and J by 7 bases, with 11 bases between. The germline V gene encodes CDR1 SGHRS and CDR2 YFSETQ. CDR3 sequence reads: CASSLGSLREQYF. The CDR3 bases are TGCGCCAGCAGCTTGGGGTCCCTTAGGGAGCAGTACTTC.

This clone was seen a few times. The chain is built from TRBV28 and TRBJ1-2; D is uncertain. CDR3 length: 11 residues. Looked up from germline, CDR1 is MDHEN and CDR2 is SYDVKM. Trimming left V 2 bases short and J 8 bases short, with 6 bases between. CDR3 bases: TGTGCCAGCAGTTTAGAGGAAGGCTACACCTTC. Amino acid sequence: CASSLEEGYTF.

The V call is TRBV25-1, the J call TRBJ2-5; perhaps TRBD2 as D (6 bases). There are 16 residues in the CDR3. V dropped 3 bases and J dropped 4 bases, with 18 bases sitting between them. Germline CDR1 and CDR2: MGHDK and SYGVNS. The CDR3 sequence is CASSERRAPGGETQYF. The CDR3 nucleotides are TGTGCCAGCAGTGAGCGCCGGGCCCCCGGGGGAGAGACCCAGTACTTC.

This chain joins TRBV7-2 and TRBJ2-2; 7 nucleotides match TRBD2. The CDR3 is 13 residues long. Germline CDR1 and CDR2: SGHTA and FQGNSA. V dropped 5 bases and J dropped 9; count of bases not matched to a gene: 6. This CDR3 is CASSVDSGWELFF. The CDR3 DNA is TGTGCCAGCAGCGTCGATAGCGGGTGGGAGCTGTTTTTT.

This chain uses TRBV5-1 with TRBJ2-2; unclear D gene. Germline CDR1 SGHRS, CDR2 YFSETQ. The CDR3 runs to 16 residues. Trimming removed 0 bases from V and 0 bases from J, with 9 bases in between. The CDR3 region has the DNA TGCGCCAGCAGCTTGGATGGCAGGCCGAACACCGGGGAGCTGTTTTTT. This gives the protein CASSLDGRPNTGELFF.

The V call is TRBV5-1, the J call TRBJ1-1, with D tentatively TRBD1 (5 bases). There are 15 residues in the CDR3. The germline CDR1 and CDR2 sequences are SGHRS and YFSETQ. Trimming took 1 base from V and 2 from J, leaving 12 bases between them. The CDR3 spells CASSLTRGGNTEAFF. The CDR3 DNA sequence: TGCGCCAGCAGCTTGACGAGGGGAGGTAACACTGAAGCTTTCTTT.

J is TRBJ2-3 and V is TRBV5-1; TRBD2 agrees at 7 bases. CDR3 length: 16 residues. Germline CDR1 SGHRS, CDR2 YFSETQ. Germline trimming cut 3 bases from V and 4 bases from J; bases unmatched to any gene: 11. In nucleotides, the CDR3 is TGCGCCAGCAGCTCTCGAGCGGGAAGGAGCCCAGATACGCAGTATTTT. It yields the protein CASSSRAGRSPDTQYF.

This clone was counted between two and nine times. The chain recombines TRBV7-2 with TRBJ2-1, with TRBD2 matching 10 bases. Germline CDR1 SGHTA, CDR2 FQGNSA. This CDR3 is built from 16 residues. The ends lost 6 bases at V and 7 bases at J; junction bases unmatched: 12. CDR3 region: CASSRTSGPSMNEQFF. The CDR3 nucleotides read TGTGCCAGCAGTCGGACTAGCGGCCCGAGTATGAATGAGCAGTTCTTC.

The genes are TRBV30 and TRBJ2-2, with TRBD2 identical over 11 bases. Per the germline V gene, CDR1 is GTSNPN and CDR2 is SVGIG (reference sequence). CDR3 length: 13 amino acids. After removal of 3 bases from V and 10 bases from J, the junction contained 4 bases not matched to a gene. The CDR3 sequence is CAWSVAGGQELFF. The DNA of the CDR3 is TGTGCCTGGAGCGTAGCGGGAGGGCAGGAGCTGTTTTTT.

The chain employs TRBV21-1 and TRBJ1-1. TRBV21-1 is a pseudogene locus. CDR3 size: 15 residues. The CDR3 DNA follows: TGTGCCAGCAGCATCCTGAAAGTACGGGGGACTGAAGCTTTCTTT. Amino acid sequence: CASSILKVRGTEAFF.

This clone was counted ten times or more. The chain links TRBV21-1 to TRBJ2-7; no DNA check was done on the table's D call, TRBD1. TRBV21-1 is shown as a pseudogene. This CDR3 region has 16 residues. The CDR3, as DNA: TGTGCCAGCAGCACTAATACAGGGTCGTCCTCCTACGAGCAGTACTTC. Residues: CASSTNTGSSSYEQYF.

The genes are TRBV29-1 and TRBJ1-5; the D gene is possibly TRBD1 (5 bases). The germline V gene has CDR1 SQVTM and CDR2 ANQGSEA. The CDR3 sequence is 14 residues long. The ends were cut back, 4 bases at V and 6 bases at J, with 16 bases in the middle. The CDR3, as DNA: TGCAGCGTTGTTTTGAGGGGCTTGGGTCAGCCCCAGCATTTT. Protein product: CSVVLRGLGQPQHF.

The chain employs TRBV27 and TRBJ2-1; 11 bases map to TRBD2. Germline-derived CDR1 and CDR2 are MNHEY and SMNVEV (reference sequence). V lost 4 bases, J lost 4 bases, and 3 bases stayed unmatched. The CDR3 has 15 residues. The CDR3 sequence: CASSSGLAAYNEQFF. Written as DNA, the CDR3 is TGTGCCAGCAGTTCGGGACTAGCGGCTTACAATGAGCAGTTCTTC.

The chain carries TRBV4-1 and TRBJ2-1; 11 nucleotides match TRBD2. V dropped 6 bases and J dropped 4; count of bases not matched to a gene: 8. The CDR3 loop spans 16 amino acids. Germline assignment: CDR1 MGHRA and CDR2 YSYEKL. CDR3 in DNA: TGCGCCAGCAGACCAATAGCGGGAGGGGTTTACAATGAGCAGTTCTTC. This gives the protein CASRPIAGGVYNEQFF.

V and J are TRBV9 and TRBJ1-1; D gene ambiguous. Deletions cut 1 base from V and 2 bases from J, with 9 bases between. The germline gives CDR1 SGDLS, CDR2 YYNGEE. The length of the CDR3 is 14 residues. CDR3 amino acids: CASSVSPSNTEAFF. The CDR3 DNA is TGTGCCAGCAGCGTAAGTCCCTCTAACACTGAAGCTTTCTTT.

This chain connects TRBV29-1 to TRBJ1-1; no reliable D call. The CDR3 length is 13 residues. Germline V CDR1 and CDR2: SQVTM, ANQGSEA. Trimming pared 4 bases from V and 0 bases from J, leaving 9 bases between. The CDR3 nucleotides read TGCAGCGTTGGAAGGGTAGTGAACACTGAAGCTTTCTTT. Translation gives CSVGRVVNTEAFF.

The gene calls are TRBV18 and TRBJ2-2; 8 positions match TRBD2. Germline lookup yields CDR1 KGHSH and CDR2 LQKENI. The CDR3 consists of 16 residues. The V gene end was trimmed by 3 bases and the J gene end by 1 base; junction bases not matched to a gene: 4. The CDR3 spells CASSPRTSQNTGELFF. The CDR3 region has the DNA TGTGCCAGCTCACCGCGGACTAGCCAGAACACCGGGGAGCTGTTTTTT.

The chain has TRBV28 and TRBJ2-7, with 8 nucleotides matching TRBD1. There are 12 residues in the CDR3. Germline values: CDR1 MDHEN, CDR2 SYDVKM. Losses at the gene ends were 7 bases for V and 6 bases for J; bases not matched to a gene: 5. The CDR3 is CASTQGTGEQYF. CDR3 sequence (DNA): TGTGCCAGCACCCAAGGGACAGGCGAGCAGTACTTC.

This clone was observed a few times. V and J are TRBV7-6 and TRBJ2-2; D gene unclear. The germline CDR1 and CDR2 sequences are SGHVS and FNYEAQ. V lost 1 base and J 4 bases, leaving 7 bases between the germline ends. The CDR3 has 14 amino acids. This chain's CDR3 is CASSLVKFTGELFF. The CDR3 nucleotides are TGTGCCAGCAGCTTAGTCAAGTTCACCGGGGAGCTGTTTTTT.

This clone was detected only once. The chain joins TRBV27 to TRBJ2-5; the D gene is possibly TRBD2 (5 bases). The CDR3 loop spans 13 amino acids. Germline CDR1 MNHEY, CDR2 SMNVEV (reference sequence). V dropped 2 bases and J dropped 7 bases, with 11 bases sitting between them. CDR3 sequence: CASSLAGVGTQYF. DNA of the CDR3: TGTGCCAGCAGTTTAGCCGGGGTTGGGACCCAGTACTTC.

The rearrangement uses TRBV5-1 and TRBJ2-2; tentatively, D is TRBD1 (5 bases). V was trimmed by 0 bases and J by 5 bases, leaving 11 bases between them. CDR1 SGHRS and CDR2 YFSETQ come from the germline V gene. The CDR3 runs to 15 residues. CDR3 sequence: CASSLAGLETGELFF. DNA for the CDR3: TGCGCCAGCAGCTTGGCAGGGCTGGAAACCGGGGAGCTGTTTTTT.

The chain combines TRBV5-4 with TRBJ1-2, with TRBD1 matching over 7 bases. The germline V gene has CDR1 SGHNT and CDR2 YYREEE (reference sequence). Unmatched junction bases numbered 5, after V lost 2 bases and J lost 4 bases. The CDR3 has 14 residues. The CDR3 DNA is TGTGCCAGCAGCTTACAGGGGCAGGGCTATGGCTACACCTTC. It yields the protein CASSLQGQGYGYTF.